This T cell receptor beta chain was recovered during a study of cytotoxic CD8 clonotypes in ibrutinib-treated CLL. About the research overall: The patients, about ten relapsed/refractory and approximately 14 treatment-naive, included about 17 who were IGHV unmutated. On average, each sample had roughly 230,000 productive templates and approximately 85,000 productive rearrangements.

The ends were cut back, 2 bases at V and 3 bases at J, with 7 bases in the middle. CDR3 size: 13 residues. From germline, CDR1 is LNHDA and CDR2 SQIVND (reference sequence). Notes on the study in general: Clonality measured at baseline exceeded age-matched healthy donors, tracking circulating CD8+ T-cell counts. Clonality went higher at ibrutinib response and then dropped back toward baseline at progression.

For this clone: Antigen specificity is unknown.

Generated by immunoSEQ multiplex PCR, the TCRdb table keeps only in-frame clones and is missing some. Found here are about 130,000 clones, approximately 83% of them singletons; the top ten hold approximately 2%. The sequencing used PBMCs, collected after 24 months of ibrutinib treatment. The clonotype originates from a human donor with chronic lymphocytic leukemia. V and J are TRBV19 and TRBJ2-5; D is ambiguous. CDR3 region: CASSITPEETQYF. CDR3 bases: TGTGCCAGTAGTATAACGCCCGAAGAGACCCAGTACTTC.